The 3 T cell receptor beta chains below all came from one sample that was sequenced in a study of blood T cell repertoires in COVID-19. The repertoire was sequenced with immunoSEQ multiplex PCR; TCRdb's copy has only in-frame clones and lacks some. The sample lists about 400,000 clones; approximately 84% were seen once. The sequencing sample was made of PBMCs or T cells enriched from blood (not recorded which). These receptors were obtained from a woman aged 30 to 39 who had recovered from COVID-19.

This clone came up once. This chain links TRBV5-5 with TRBJ2-6; D remains ambiguous. The CDR3 sequence is 15 residues long. V lost 0 bases and J 0 bases, leaving 4 bases between the germline ends. The germline CDR1 and CDR2 sequences are SGHKS and YYEKEE (reference sequence). The CDR3 nucleotides read TGTGCCAGCAGCTTGGTGAGCTCTGGGGCCAACGTCCTGACTTTC. Amino acids: CASSLVSSGANVLTF.

This clone was observed at least ten times. The gene calls are TRBV21-1 and TRBJ1-5; TRBD1, as called in the table, went unchecked against the DNA. TRBV21-1 counts as a pseudogene. The CDR3 contains 18 residues. CDR3 sequence reads: CASTYSSGGKTYNQPQHF. In DNA, the CDR3 is TGTGCCAGCACCTATTCTTCAGGGGGCAAGACTTACAATCAGCCCCAGCATTTT.

This clone was recorded only once. This chain joins TRBV13 and TRBJ1-2; 10 nucleotides line up with TRBD1. Germline V CDR1 and CDR2: PRHDT, FYEKMQ (reference sequence). The CDR3 sequence is 14 residues long. V lost 3 bases and J lost 3; bases outside the gene matches: 1. The CDR3, as DNA: TGTGCCAGCAGCTTCGGGACAGGGGACTATGGCTACACCTTC. This translates into CASSFGTGDYGYTF.